Below, 27 T cell receptor beta chains from the same sample are listed, as sequenced in a study of T cells after posttransplantation cyclophosphamide. Clones were sequenced by immunoSEQ multiplex PCR, and TCRdb holds only the in-frame ones, with some missing. Observed in the sample are some 23,000 clones, none of them singletons. Source material: PBMCs. These receptors were taken from a woman in her 50s in good health, CMV-negative, and a related stem cell transplant donor.

This clone was recorded many times. The chain couples TRBV5-1 to TRBJ2-1; the D gene is possibly TRBD2 (6 bases). Germline values: CDR1 SGHRS, CDR2 YFSETQ. This CDR3 has 17 residues. The V gene lost 1 base and the J gene lost 5 bases, with 19 bases spanning the gap. DNA for the CDR3: TGCGCCAGCAGCTTGCGGAGGGGTTGGTACGAGGACAATGAGCAGTTCTTC. Amino acid sequence: CASSLRRGWYEDNEQFF.

In its sample, this clone was seen many times. V is TRBV18 and J is TRBJ1-1; TRBD1 might be the D (6 bases). Germline V gene data show CDR1 as KGHSH and CDR2 as LQKENI. The CDR3 length is 16 residues. V lost 5 bases, J lost 0 bases, and 16 bases lay in between. CDR3: CASSSVNGQLNTEAFF. CDR3 nucleotide sequence: TGTGCCAGCTCAAGCGTAAATGGACAGTTGAACACTGAAGCTTTCTTT.

This clone was found many times. The chain recombines TRBV18 with TRBJ2-2; 9 bases agree with TRBD1. This CDR3 has 17 amino acids. J gave up 6 bases and V 4 bases, and 12 bases lay outside the gene matches. Looked up from germline, CDR1 is KGHSH and CDR2 is LQKENI. The CDR3, as DNA: TGTGCCAGCTCACGCCCAACAGGGGGCTCTTCGTCCGGGGAGCTGTTTTTT. It is translated as CASSRPTGGSSSGELFF.

This clone was observed many times. This sequence joins TRBV11-3 and TRBJ2-1, with 9 bases aligning to TRBD2. The CDR3 covers 17 residues. The V and J ends lost 3 bases and 7 bases, in that order; junction bases with no gene match: 13. CDR1 and CDR2 from the germline V gene are SGHNT and YENEEA. CDR3 protein: CASSFSSLAGPGNEQFF. DNA of the CDR3: TGTGCCAGCAGCTTCTCCTCTCTAGCGGGGCCTGGGAATGAGCAGTTCTTC.

This clone has at least ten counts. This sequence joins TRBV4-2 and TRBJ2-2; 7 bases are a match to TRBD2. J gave up 5 bases and V 5 bases, and 11 bases lay outside the gene matches. The germline CDR1 and CDR2 sequences are LGHNA and YNFKEQ. CDR3 length: 16 amino acids. The CDR3 DNA reads TGTGCCAGCAGCTCCCCGACGGGGGGAACAACCGGGGAGCTGTTTTTT. It is translated as CASSSPTGGTTGELFF.

This clone was counted at least ten times. The rearrangement uses TRBV10-3 and TRBJ2-2, with 10 bases aligning to TRBD2. The CDR3 has 16 residues. Germline-derived CDR1 and CDR2 are ENHRY and SYGVKD. V gave up 4 bases and J gave up 4 bases; unmatched junction bases: 6. CDR3 loop: CAISGLAGGSTGELFF. CDR3 DNA: TGTGCCATCAGTGGACTAGCGGGTGGTTCCACCGGGGAGCTGTTTTTT.

This clone was counted at least ten times. This sequence joins TRBV21-1 and TRBJ2-3; the table calls TRBD2, which could not be checked here. TRBV21-1 is described as a pseudogene. The CDR3 consists of 16 residues. The CDR3 DNA sequence: TGTGCCAGCAGCAAAAGGTCAGGGCGGGAGGTAGATACGCAGTATTTT. Residues: CASSKRSGREVDTQYF.

Many counts were recorded for this clone. Here the CDR3 DNA reads TGTGCCAGCAGCTTAGACGGGGGGGCCGGGACCCAGTACTTC. Amino acids: CASSLDGGAGTQYF. The J gene is TRBJ2-5, the V gene TRBV7-2; 8 nucleotides align to TRBD2. With 1 base clipped from V and 7 bases from J, the junction kept 5 bases outside the gene matches. This CDR3 is built from 14 residues. The V gene's germline CDR1 is SGHTA and CDR2 FQGNSA.

This clone was picked up many times. The sample contains more than one DNA sequence encoding this CDR3. The chain uses TRBV2 and TRBJ1-1, with 10 bases fitting TRBD1. Per germline, CDR1 SNHLY and CDR2 FYNNEI. This CDR3 is 14 amino acids long. The V gene end was trimmed by 5 bases and the J gene end by 3 bases; junction bases not matched to a gene: 3. CDR3 region: CASSRQGADTEAFF. DNA of the CDR3: TGTGCCAGCAGTCGACAGGGGGCTGACACTGAAGCTTTCTTT.

This clone occurred many times. The chain recombines TRBV25-1 with TRBJ1-1, with 7 bases lining up with TRBD1. The CDR3 runs 13 residues. J was trimmed by 10 bases and V by 4 bases; bases with no gene match: 9. Germline V lookup: CDR1 MGHDK, CDR2 SYGVNS. CDR3 in DNA: TGTGCCAGCAGTGCACGACAGGGACTGACAGCTTTCTTT. This translates into CASSARQGLTAFF.

The table lists this clone with many counts. Other DNA sequences in the same sample also yield this CDR3. J is TRBJ1-5 and V is TRBV18; D perhaps matches TRBD1 (6 bases). This CDR3 is built from 16 residues. V was shortened by 3 bases and J by 2 bases, with 14 bases between the two germline ends. CDR1 KGHSH and CDR2 LQKENI come from the germline V gene. CDR3 protein: CASSPTGGLGNQPQHF. CDR3 DNA: TGTGCCAGCTCACCGACAGGCGGACTCGGCAATCAGCCCCAGCATTTT.

This clone occurred many times. The J gene is TRBJ1-2, the V gene TRBV21-1. TRBV21-1 is described as a pseudogene. The CDR3 consists of 15 residues. The CDR3 DNA reads TGTGCCAGCAGCAAAACCAAACCTACCCCTTATGGCTACACCTTC. Translating gives CASSKTKPTPYGYTF.

In this sample, this clone turned up many times. The chain recombines TRBV9 with TRBJ2-2; 8 bases line up with TRBD2. After removal of 3 bases from V and 2 bases from J, the junction contained 3 bases not matched to a gene. The CDR3 loop spans 15 amino acids. Germline V gene sequence: CDR1 SGDLS, CDR2 YYNGEE. This chain's CDR3 is CASSGSGSNTGELFF. Written as DNA, the CDR3 is TGTGCCAGCAGCGGGAGCGGGAGCAACACCGGGGAGCTGTTTTTT.

This clone was counted at least ten times. This chain links TRBV2 with TRBJ1-1, with TRBD1 matching over 8 bases. V trimming: 2 bases; J trimming: 0 bases; junction bases outside the gene matches: 2. This CDR3 has 15 residues. In germline, CDR1 is SNHLY, CDR2 FYNNEI. The CDR3 spells CASSERDRMNTEAFF. CDR3 DNA sequence: TGTGCCAGCAGTGAACGGGACAGGATGAACACTGAAGCTTTCTTT.

This clone was seen ten or more times. The chain has TRBV2 and TRBJ1-1; D is ambiguous. Germline CDR1 SNHLY, CDR2 FYNNEI. The V and J ends lost 6 bases and 1 base respectively, with 9 bases between them. The CDR3 is 13 residues long. The CDR3 reads CASRGDTNTEAFF. The CDR3 DNA reads TGTGCCAGCAGGGGAGACACGAACACTGAAGCTTTCTTT.

This clone came up many times. The chain employs TRBV28 and TRBJ1-3; TRBD1 might be the D (5 bases). Germline assignment: CDR1 MDHEN and CDR2 SYDVKM. V shed 2 bases and J shed 0 bases, with 8 bases lying between them. This CDR3 comprises 15 residues. CDR3: CASSLRQNSGNTIYF. CDR3 DNA: TGTGCCAGCAGTTTACGACAGAACTCTGGAAACACCATATATTTT.

This clone showed up many times. The chain joins TRBV15 to TRBJ1-2; D ambiguous. The CDR3 contains 14 residues. The V end was cut by 0 bases, the J end by 6 bases, with 11 bases between. The germline CDR1 and CDR2 sequences are LNHNV and YYDKDF (reference sequence). CDR3 sequence reads: CATSRDTGFNGYTF. CDR3 DNA: TGTGCCACCAGCAGAGATACCGGTTTTAATGGCTACACCTTC.

This clone was recorded many times. The sample carries other DNA sequences with the same CDR3. The chain employs TRBV9 and TRBJ1-2; weak D call: TRBD1 (5 bases). V was trimmed by 4 bases and J by 5 bases, leaving 12 bases between them. The CDR3 length is 13 residues. Germline V gene data show CDR1 as SGDLS and CDR2 as YYNGEE. This chain's CDR3 is CASSPDREYGYTF. In nucleotides, the CDR3 is TGTGCCAGCAGCCCTGACAGAGAATATGGCTACACCTTC.

This clone was found many times. The rearrangement links TRBV13 to TRBJ2-1; 8 bases line up with TRBD2. J was trimmed by 4 bases and V by 2 bases; bases with no gene match: 4. The CDR3 consists of 15 residues. Germline V CDR1 and CDR2: PRHDT, FYEKMQ (reference sequence). The CDR3 sequence is CASSLWLAGYNEQFF. DNA of the CDR3: TGTGCCAGCAGCTTATGGTTAGCGGGGTACAATGAGCAGTTCTTC.

This clone was seen at least ten times. J is TRBJ1-2 and V is TRBV6-1; D gene uncertain. The ends were cut back, 1 base at V and 5 bases at J, with 14 bases in the middle. The CDR3 length is 15 residues. Germline-derived CDR1 and CDR2 are MNHNS and SASEGT. CDR3 region: CASSEGAAMAYGYTF. The CDR3 nucleotides are TGTGCCAGCAGTGAAGGGGCAGCTATGGCTTATGGCTACACCTTC.

This clone came up many times. The chain combines TRBV19 with TRBJ1-4; the match to TRBD1 covers 12 bases. CDR1 LNHDA and CDR2 SQIVND come from the germline V gene (reference sequence). The J segment lost 5 bases and the V segment lost 9 bases, leaving 7 bases of the junction unmatched. The CDR3 spans 15 residues. The CDR3 region is CASGTGGALNEKLFF. The CDR3 DNA is TGTGCCAGCGGGACAGGGGGCGCCTTAAATGAAAAACTGTTTTTT.

This clone showed up many times. The genes are TRBV4-1 and TRBJ2-5, with D hard to call. This CDR3 has 14 amino acids. V lost 1 base, J lost 5 bases, and 11 bases lay in between. Germline-derived CDR1 and CDR2 are MGHRA and YSYEKL. The CDR3 nucleotides are TGCGCCAGCAGCCAAGTTGGTAGCCGGGAGACCCAGTACTTC. Its protein is CASSQVGSRETQYF.

This clone has ten or more counts. V gene TRBV19 combines with J gene TRBJ1-2; 10 bases match TRBD1. The V and J ends lost 4 bases and 6 bases, in that order; junction bases with no gene match: 14. The CDR3 totals 17 residues. Germline CDR1 is LNHDA and CDR2 is SQIVND (reference sequence). CDR3 amino acids: CASSKSSGTGVSDGYTF. Here the CDR3 DNA reads TGTGCCAGTAGTAAATCCTCCGGGACAGGGGTTTCGGATGGCTACACCTTC.

This clone was seen many times. The chain links TRBV6-5 to TRBJ2-5, with 11 bases identical to TRBD1. The germline gives CDR1 MNHEY, CDR2 SVGAGI. This CDR3 comprises 16 residues. V was pared by 2 bases and J by 4 bases, with 6 bases of the junction left unmatched. CDR3 in amino acids: CASSYLRTGGGETQYF. In DNA form, the CDR3 reads TGTGCCAGCAGTTACCTCCGGACAGGGGGCGGAGAGACCCAGTACTTC.

The sample holds many counts of this clone. The V gene is TRBV4-1, the J gene TRBJ2-7; the D gene is possibly TRBD1 (6 bases). The V end lost 4 bases, the J end lost 6 bases, and 13 bases lay between the germline ends. Germline V gene lookup returns CDR1 MGHRA and CDR2 YSYEKL. The CDR3 covers 13 residues. The CDR3 spells CASSRQALSEQYF. The DNA of the CDR3 is TGCGCCAGCAGCCGACAGGCGCTAAGCGAGCAGTACTTC.

In this sample, this clone turned up many times. The chain combines TRBV29-1 with TRBJ2-5; 9 bases align to TRBD2. The J segment lost 2 bases and the V segment lost 4 bases, leaving 8 bases of the junction unmatched. The germline CDR1 and CDR2 sequences are SQVTM and ANQGSEA. This CDR3 contains 15 residues. CDR3 coding DNA: TGCAGCGTTGTCACAGGGACTAGCCAACAAGAGACCCAGTACTTC. Amino acid sequence: CSVVTGTSQQETQYF.

There are many counts of this clone. The CDR3 DNA sequence: TGCAGCGTTCGACAGGGCTCCAGCACAGATACGCAGTATTTT. Translated: CSVRQGSSTDTQYF. The J gene is TRBJ2-3, the V gene TRBV29-1, with 7 nucleotides matching TRBD1. CDR3 length: 14 residues. The trim removed 5 bases at V and 0 bases at J, leaving 5 bases unmatched. The germline gives CDR1 SQVTM, CDR2 ANQGSEA.